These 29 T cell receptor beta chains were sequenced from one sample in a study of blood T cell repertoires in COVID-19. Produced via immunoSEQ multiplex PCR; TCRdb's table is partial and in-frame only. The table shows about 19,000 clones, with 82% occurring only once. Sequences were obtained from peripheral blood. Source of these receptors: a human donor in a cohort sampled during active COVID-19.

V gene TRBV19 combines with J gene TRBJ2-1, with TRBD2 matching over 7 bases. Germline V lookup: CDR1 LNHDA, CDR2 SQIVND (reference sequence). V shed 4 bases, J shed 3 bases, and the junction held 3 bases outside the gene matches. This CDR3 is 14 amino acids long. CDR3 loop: CASSKGGDYNEQFF. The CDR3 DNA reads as TGTGCCAGTAGTAAGGGAGGGGACTACAATGAGCAGTTCTTC.

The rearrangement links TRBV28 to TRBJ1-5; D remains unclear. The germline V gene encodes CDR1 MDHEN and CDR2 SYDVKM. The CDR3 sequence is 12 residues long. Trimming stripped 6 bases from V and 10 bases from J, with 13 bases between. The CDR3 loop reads CASRRVNFPQHF. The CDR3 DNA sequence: TGTGCCAGCAGGAGGGTCAATTTTCCCCAGCATTTT.

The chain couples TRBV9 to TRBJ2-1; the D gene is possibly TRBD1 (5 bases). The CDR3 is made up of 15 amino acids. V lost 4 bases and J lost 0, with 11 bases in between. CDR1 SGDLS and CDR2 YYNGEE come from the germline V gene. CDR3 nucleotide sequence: TGTGCCAGCAGCCTAGACAGTGTCTCCTACAATGAGCAGTTCTTC. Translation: CASSLDSVSYNEQFF. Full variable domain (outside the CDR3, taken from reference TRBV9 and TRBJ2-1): DSGVTQTPKHLITATGQRVTLRCSPRSGDLSVYWYQQSLDQGLQFLIQYYNGEERAKGNILERFSAQQFPDLHSELNLSSLELGDSALYFCASSLDSVSYNEQFFGPGTRLTVL.

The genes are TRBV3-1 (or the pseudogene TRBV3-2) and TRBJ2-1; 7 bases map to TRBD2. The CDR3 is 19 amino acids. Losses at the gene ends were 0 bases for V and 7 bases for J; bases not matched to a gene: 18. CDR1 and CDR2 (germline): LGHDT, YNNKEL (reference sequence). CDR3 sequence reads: CASSQEGRSRGRALNEQFF. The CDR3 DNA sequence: TGTGCCAGCAGCCAAGAAGGACGGTCTCGTGGGAGGGCCCTGAATGAGCAGTTCTTC.

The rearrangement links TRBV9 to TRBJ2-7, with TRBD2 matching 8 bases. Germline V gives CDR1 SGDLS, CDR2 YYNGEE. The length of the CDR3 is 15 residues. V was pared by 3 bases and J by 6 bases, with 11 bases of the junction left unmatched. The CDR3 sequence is CASSARTSLGTEQYF. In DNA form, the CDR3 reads TGTGCCAGCAGCGCAAGGACTAGCCTCGGGACCGAGCAGTACTTC.

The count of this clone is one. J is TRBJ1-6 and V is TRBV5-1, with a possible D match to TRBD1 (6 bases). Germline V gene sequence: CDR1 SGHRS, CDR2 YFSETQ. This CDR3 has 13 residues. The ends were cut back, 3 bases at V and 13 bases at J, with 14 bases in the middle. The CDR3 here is CASSSGHLDPLHF. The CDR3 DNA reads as TGCGCCAGCAGCTCGGGACACCTTGACCCCCTCCACTTT.

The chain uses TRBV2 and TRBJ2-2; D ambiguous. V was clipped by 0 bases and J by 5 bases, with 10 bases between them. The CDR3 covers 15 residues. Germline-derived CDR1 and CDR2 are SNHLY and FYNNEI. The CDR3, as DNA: TGTGCCAGCAGTGAAGCTTCAGGTTTGACCGGGGAGCTGTTTTTT. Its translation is CASSEASGLTGELFF.

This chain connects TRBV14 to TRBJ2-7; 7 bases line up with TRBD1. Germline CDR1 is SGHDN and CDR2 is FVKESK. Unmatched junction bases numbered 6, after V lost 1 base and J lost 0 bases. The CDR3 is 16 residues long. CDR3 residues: CASSQGLGQLSYEQYF. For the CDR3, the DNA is TGTGCCAGCAGCCAAGGCCTGGGACAGCTCTCCTACGAGCAGTACTTC.

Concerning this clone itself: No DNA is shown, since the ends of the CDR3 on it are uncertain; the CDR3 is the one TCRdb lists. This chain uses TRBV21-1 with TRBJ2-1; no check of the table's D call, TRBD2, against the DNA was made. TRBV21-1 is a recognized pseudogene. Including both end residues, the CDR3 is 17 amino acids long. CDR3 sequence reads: CASSKVAGGSSYNEQFF.

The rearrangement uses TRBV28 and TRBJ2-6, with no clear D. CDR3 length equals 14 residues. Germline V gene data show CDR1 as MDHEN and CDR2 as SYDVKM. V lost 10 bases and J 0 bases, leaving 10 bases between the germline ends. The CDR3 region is CATYWSSGANVLTF. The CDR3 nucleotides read TGTGCCACCTACTGGAGCTCTGGGGCCAACGTCCTGACTTTC.

The CDR3 region is CASSLERGRSNQPQHF. CDR3 DNA: TGTGCCAGCAGCTTAGAAAGAGGGAGGAGCAATCAGCCCCAGCATTTT. V and J are TRBV7-2 and TRBJ1-5; no clear D gene. V was cut by 1 base and J by 1 base, with 11 bases left in between. The germline CDR1 and CDR2 sequences are SGHTA and FQGNSA. The CDR3 runs 16 residues.

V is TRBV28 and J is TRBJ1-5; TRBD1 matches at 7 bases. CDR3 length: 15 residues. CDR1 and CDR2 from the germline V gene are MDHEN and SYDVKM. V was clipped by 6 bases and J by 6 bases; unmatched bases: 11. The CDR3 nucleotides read TGTGCCAGCAGACTTGGGACAGCTATATCTCAGCCCCAGCATTTT. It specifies CASRLGTAISQPQHF.

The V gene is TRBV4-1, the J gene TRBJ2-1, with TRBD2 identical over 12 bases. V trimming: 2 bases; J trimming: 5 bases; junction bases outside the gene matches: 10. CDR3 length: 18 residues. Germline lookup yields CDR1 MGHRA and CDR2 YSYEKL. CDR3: CASSQRPGTSGSDNEQFF. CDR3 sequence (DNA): TGCGCCAGCAGCCAACGTCCCGGGACTAGCGGGTCTGACAATGAGCAGTTCTTC.

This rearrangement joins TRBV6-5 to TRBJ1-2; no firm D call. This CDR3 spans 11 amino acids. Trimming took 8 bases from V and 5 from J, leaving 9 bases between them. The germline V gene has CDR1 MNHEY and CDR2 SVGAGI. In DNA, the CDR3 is TGTGCCAGCGCCTCCCTATATGGCTACACCTTC. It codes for CASASLYGYTF.

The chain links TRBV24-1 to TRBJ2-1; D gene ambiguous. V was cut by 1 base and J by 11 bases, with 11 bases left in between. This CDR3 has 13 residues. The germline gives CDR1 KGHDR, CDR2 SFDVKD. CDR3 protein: CATSDFGAVKQFF. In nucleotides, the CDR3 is TGTGCCACCAGTGATTTTGGTGCGGTGAAGCAGTTCTTC.

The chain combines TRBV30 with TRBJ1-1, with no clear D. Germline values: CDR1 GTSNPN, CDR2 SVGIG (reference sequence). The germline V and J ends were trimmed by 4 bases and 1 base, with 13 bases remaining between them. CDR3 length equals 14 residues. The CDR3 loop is CAWNSWSSNTEAFF. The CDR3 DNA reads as TGTGCCTGGAACTCGTGGAGCTCGAACACTGAAGCTTTCTTT. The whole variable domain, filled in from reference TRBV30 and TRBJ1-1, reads SQTIHQWPATLVQPVGSPLSLECTVEGTSNPNLYWYRQAAGRGLQLLFYSVGIGQISSEVPQNLSASRPQDRQFILSSKKLLLSDSGFYLCAWNSWSSNTEAFFGQGTRLTVV.

The CDR3 DNA sequence: TGTGCCAGCAGCAACAACAGGGGGATCTCTTATGGCTACACCTTC. Its protein product is CASSNNRGISYGYTF. The genes are TRBV21-1 and TRBJ1-2; the table names TRBD1, a call not compared with the DNA. TRBV21-1 corresponds to a pseudogene. This CDR3 spans 15 amino acids.

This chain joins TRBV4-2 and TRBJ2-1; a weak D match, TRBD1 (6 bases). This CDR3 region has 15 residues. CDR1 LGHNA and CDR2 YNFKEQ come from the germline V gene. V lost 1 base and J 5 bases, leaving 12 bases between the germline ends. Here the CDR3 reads CASSQGQERNNEQFF. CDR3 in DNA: TGTGCCAGCAGCCAAGGACAGGAAAGGAACAATGAGCAGTTCTTC.

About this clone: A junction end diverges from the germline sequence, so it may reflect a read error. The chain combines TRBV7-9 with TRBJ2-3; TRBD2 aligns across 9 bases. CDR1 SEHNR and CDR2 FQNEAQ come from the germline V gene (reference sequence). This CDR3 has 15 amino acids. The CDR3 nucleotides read TGTGCCAGCAGATTAGCGGGAGTGAGCACAGATACGCAGTATTTT. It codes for CASRLAGVSTDTQYF.

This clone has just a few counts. CDR3 loop: CASSPWTGTLSSYEQYF. In nucleotides, the CDR3 is TGTGCCAGCAGCCCTTGGACAGGGACTCTGAGCTCCTACGAGCAGTACTTC. This chain connects TRBV7-9 to TRBJ2-7, with 8 bases fitting TRBD1. V lost 5 bases, J lost 0 bases, and 12 bases stayed unmatched. The CDR3 consists of 17 residues. Germline V gives CDR1 SEHNR, CDR2 FQNEAQ (reference sequence).

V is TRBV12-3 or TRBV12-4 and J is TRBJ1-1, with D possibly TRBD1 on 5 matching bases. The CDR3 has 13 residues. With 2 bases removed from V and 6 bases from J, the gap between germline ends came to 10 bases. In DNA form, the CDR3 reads TGTGCCAGCAGTTTAACAGGCGACCCTGAAGCTTTCTTT. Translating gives CASSLTGDPEAFF.

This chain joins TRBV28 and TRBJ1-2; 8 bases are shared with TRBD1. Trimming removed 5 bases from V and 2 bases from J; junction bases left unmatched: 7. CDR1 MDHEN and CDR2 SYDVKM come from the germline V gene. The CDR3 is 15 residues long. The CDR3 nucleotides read TGTGCCAGCAGTCGATTAGGACAGGGAAACTATGGCTACACCTTC. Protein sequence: CASSRLGQGNYGYTF.

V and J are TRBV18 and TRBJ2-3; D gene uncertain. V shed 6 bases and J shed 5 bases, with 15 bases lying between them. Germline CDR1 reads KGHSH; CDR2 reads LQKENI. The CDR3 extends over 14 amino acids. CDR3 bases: TGTGCCAGCTCCCCTGCGGAGAGAATAGATACGCAGTATTTT. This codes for CASSPAERIDTQYF. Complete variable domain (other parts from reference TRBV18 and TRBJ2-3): NAGVMQNPRHLVRRRGQEARLRCSPMKGHSHVYWYRQLPEEGLKFMVYLQKENIIDESGMPKERFSAEFPKEGPSILRIQQVVRGDSAAYFCASSPAERIDTQYFGPGTRLTVL.

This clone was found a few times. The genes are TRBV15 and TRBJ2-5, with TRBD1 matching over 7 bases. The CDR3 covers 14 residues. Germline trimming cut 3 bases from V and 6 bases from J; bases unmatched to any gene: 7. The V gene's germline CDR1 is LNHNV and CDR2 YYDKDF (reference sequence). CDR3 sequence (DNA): TGTGCCACCAGCAGTACAGGGGTCCTACAGACCCAGTACTTC. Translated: CATSSTGVLQTQYF. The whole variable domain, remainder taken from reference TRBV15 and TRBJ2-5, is DAMVIQNPRYQVTQFGKPVTLSCSQTLNHNVMYWYQQKSSQAPKLLFHYYDKDFNNEADTPDNFQSRRPNTSFCFLDIRSPGLGDTAMYLCATSSTGVLQTQYFGPGTRLLVL.

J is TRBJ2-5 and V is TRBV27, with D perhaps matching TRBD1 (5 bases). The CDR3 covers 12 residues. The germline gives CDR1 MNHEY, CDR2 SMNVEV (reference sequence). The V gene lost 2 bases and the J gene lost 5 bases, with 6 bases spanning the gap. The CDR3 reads CASSLKGETQYF. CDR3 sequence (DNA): TGTGCCAGCAGTTTAAAGGGGGAGACCCAGTACTTC.

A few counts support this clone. The CDR3 nucleotides read TGTGCCAGCAGCAAAGTTGGGCTAAGTCGTGGCTACACCTTC. Protein sequence: CASSKVGLSRGYTF. J is TRBJ1-2 and V is TRBV21-1; TRBD1, the table's D call, lacks a check against the DNA. TRBV21-1 is a recognized pseudogene. The CDR3 is 14 amino acids.

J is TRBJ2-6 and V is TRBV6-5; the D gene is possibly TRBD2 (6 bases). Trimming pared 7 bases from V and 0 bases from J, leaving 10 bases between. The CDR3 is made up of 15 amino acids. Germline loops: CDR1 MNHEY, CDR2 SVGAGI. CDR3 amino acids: CASTGEASGANVLTF. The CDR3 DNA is TGTGCCAGCACCGGGGAGGCCTCTGGGGCCAACGTCCTGACTTTC.

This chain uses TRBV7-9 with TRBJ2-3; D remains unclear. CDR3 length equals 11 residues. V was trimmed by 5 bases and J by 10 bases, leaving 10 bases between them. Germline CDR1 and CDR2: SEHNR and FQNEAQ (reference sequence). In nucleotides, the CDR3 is TGTGCCAGCAGCCCCAACTTGGCGCAGTATTTT. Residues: CASSPNLAQYF.

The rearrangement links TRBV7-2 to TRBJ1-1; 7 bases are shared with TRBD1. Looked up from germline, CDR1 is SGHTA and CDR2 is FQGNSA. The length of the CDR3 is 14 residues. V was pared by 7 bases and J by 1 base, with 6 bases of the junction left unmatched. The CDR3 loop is CASTGQAQNTEAFF. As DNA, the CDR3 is TGTGCCAGCACAGGACAGGCCCAGAACACTGAAGCTTTCTTT.